The 5 T cell receptor beta chains below all came from one sample that was sequenced in a study of blood T cell repertoires in COVID-19 (dated by TCRdb to about 2020). Receptors were amplified or captured by the immunoSEQ multiplex PCR assay. This is the immuneACCESS table as TCRdb keeps it, with only in-frame sequences that have V and J called. A part of the clones is gone; compared with another copy, unresolved V genes explain less than half, and the rest is unexplained. The sample profile shows 200,000 to 250,000 clones; around four fifths of them were found once. The ten largest clones represent around 2.6% of the sample. Sequencing was carried out using peripheral blood. These receptors were taken from a woman in her 70s with active or convalescent COVID-19.

The sample holds one count of this clone. The chain is built from TRBV12-3 or TRBV12-4 and TRBJ2-3; weak D call: TRBD1 (5 bases). CDR3 length: 13 residues. Trimming shortened V by 5 bases and J by 2 bases, and 8 bases separated the two germline ends. The CDR3 sequence is CASSIGATDTQYF. The DNA of the CDR3 is TGTGCCAGCAGTATAGGGGCCACAGATACGCAGTATTTT.

The chain couples TRBV5-6 to TRBJ1-2; 8 bases fit TRBD1. The CDR3 is 14 amino acids. CDR1 and CDR2 (germline): SGHDT, YYEEEE. J lost 2 bases, V lost 6 bases, and 6 bases had no gene match. CDR3 sequence: CASKDRVLNYGYTF. Written as DNA, the CDR3 is TGTGCCAGCAAGGACAGGGTCCTCAACTATGGCTACACCTTC.

The chain has TRBV7-9 and TRBJ2-7; TRBD1 might be the D (5 bases). This CDR3 has 14 amino acids. Per germline, CDR1 SEHNR and CDR2 FQNEAQ (reference sequence). Trimming pared 3 bases from V and 4 bases from J, leaving 13 bases between. CDR3 DNA sequence: TGTGCCAGCAGCTTCCTCCAGGGCACTTACGAGCAGTACTTC. Translating gives CASSFLQGTYEQYF.

This chain connects TRBV3-1 (or the pseudogene TRBV3-2) to TRBJ1-1; D unclear. CDR1 is LGHDT, CDR2 YNNKEL, per germline (reference sequence). The germline V and J ends were trimmed by 0 bases and 11 bases, with 22 bases remaining between them. The CDR3 runs to 16 residues. CDR3 nucleotide sequence: TGTGCCAGCAGCCAAGACTACGCGCGAAGCCTCGGAGGGGCTTTCTTT. This sequence encodes CASSQDYARSLGGAFF.

V and J are TRBV30 and TRBJ1-4; D call uncertain. V shed 0 bases and J shed 7 bases, with 6 bases lying between them. This CDR3 has 12 residues. Germline CDR1 is GTSNPN and CDR2 is SVGIG (reference sequence). The CDR3 DNA follows: TGTGCCTGGAGTGTAATCCGTGAAAAACTGTTTTTT. This gives the protein CAWSVIREKLFF.